This TCR beta chain was sequenced in a study of T cells in Graves' hyperthyroidism and ophthalmopathy. The source material, RNA transcripts, was used to amplify TCR beta CDR3 regions. HTBI primers drove first-round RT-PCR of the TCR CDR3. TCRdb reprocessed the multiplex PCR reads with MiXCR, giving one entry per CDR3 protein. Here the sample spans about 350,000 distinct CDR3 sequences, roughly 14% being singletons. Patients with uncontrolled infections, other autoimmune diseases, pregnancy or lactation were excluded. This clonotype was counted many times. Germline V gene sequence: CDR1 SNHLY, CDR2 FYNNEI. V was shortened by 6 bases and J by 1 base, with 10 bases between the two germline ends. This CDR3 is built from 15 residues.

Sequencing input: blood. The chain links TRBV2 to TRBJ1-6; D is unresolved. The source of this sequence is a young woman with Graves' hyperthyroidism. CDR3 protein: CASREGSSYNSPLHF. DNA for the CDR3: TGTGCCAGCAGAGAGGGTTCGTCCTATAATTCACCCCTCCACTTT.